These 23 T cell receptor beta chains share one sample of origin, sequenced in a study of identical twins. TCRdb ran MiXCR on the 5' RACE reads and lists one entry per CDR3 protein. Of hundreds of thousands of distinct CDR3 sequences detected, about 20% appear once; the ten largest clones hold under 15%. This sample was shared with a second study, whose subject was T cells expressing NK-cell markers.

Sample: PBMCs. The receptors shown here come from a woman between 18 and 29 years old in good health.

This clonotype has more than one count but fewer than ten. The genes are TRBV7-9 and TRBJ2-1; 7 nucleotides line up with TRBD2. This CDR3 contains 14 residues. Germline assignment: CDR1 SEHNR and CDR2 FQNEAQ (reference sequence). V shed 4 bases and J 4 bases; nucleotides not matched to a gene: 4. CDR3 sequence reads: CASSSQRGYNEQFF. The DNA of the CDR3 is TGTGCCAGCAGCTCTCAGCGGGGATACAATGAGCAGTTCTTC.

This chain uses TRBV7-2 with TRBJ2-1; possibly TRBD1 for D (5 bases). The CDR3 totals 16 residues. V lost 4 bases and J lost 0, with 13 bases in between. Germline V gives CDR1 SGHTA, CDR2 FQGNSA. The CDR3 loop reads CASSSGRVSSYNEQFF. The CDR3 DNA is TGTGCCAGCAGCTCGGGCAGGGTGAGCTCCTACAATGAGCAGTTCTTC.

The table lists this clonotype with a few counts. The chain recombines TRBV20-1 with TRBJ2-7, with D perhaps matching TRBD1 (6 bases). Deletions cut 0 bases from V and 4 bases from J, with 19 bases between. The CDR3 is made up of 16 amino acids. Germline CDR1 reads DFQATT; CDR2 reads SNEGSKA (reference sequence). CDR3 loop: CSARDEQGHTNYEQYF. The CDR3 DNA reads TGCAGTGCTAGAGATGAACAGGGACACACGAATTACGAGCAGTACTTC.

As DNA, the CDR3 is TGTGCCAGCAGCTCGCAAAACGGGCCCTACGAGCAGTACTTC. The encoded protein is CASSSQNGPYEQYF. This rearrangement joins TRBV7-9 to TRBJ2-7; D call uncertain. V was clipped by 4 bases and J by 2 bases, with 12 bases between them. Per germline, CDR1 SEHNR and CDR2 FQNEAQ (reference sequence). This CDR3 has 14 amino acids.

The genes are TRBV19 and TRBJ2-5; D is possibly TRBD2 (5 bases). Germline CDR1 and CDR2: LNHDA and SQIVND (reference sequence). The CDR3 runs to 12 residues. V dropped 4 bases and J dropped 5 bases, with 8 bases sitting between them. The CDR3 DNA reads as TGTGCCAGTAGTAATAGCGTGGAGACCCAGTACTTC. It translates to CASSNSVETQYF.

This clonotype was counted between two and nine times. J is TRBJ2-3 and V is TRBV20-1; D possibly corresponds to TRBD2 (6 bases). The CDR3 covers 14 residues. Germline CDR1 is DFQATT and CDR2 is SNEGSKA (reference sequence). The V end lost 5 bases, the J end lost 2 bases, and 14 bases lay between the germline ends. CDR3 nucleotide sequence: TGCAGTGCTTCCCAAGGAGGGTCCACAGATACGCAGTATTTT. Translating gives CSASQGGSTDTQYF.

The DNA of the CDR3 is TGCAGCGTTGAAGAAAACGATGGCTACACCTTC. Amino acids: CSVEENDGYTF. The chain joins TRBV29-1 to TRBJ1-2; D remains unclear. Trimming stripped 0 bases from V and 6 bases from J, with 5 bases between. Germline-derived CDR1 and CDR2 are SQVTM and ANQGSEA. This CDR3 region has 11 residues. Looking up the rest from reference TRBV29-1 and TRBJ1-2 gives the full variable domain: SAVISQKPSRDICQRGTSLTIQCQVDSQVTMMFWYRQQPGQSLTLIATANQGSEATYESGFVIDKFPISRPNLTFSTLTVSNMSPEDSSIYLCSVEENDGYTFGSGTRLTVV.

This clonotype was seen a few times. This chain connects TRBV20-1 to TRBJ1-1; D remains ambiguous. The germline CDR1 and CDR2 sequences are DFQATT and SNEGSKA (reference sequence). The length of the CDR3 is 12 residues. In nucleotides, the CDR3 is TGCTCAGTCTTAGGGCTGGGGACTGAAGCTTTCTTT. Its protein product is CSVLGLGTEAFF.

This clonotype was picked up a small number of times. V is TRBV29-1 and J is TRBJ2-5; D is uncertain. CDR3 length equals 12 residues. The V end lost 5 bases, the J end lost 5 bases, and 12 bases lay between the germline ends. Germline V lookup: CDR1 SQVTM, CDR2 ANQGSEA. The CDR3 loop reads CSVLKGSETQYF. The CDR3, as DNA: TGCAGCGTTTTAAAGGGTTCGGAGACCCAGTACTTC.

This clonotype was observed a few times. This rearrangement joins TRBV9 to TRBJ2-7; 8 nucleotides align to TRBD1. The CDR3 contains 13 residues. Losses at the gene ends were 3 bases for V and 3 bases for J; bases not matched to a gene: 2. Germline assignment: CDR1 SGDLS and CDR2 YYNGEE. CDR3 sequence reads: CASSGTGNYEQYF. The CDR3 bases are TGTGCCAGCAGCGGGACAGGGAACTACGAGCAGTACTTC.

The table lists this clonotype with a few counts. Written as DNA, the CDR3 is TGTGCCAGCTCAGGACAGCGTCATGGCTACACCTTC. Translating it yields CASSGQRHGYTF. The V gene is TRBV18, the J gene TRBJ1-2, with D perhaps TRBD1 (6 bases). V was shortened by 5 bases and J by 6 bases, with 10 bases between the two germline ends. This CDR3 is built from 12 residues. Germline V CDR1 and CDR2: KGHSH, LQKENI.

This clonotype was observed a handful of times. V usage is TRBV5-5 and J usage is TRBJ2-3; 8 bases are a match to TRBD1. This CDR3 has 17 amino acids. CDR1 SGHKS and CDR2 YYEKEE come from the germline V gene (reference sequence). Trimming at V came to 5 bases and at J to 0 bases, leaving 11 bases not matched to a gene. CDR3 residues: CASSEQGAPISTDTQYF. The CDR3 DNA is TGTGCCAGCAGTGAGCAGGGGGCCCCTATTAGCACAGATACGCAGTATTTT.

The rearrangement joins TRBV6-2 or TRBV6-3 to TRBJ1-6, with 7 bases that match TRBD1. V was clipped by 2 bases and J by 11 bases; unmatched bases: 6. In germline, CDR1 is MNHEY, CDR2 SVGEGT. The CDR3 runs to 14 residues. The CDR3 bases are TGTGCCAGCAGTTACGCGGGACAGTCCCCACCCCTCCACTTT. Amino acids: CASSYAGQSPPLHF.

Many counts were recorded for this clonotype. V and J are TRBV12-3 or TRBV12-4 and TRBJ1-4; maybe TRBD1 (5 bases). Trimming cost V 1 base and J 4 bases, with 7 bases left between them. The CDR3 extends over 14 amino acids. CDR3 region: CASSLGGSNEKLFF. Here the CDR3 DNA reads TGTGCCAGCAGTTTAGGGGGGAGTAATGAAAAACTGTTTTTT.

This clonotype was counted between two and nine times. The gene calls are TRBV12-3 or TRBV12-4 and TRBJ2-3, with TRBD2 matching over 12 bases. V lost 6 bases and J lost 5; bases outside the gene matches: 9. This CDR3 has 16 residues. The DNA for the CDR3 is TGTGCCAGCAGCCTCGGACTAGCGGGAAGGGGAGATACGCAGTATTTT. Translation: CASSLGLAGRGDTQYF.

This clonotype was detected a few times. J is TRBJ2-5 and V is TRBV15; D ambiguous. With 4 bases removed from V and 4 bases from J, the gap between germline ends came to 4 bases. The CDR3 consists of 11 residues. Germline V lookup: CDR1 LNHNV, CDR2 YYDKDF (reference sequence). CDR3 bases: TGTGCCACCAGCAACGCAGAGACCCAGTACTTC. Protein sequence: CATSNAETQYF.

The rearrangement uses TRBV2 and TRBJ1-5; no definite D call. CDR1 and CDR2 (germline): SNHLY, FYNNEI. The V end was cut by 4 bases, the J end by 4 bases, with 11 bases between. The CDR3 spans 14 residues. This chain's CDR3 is CASSGRTENQPQHF. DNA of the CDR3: TGTGCCAGCAGTGGACGAACCGAGAATCAGCCCCAGCATTTT.

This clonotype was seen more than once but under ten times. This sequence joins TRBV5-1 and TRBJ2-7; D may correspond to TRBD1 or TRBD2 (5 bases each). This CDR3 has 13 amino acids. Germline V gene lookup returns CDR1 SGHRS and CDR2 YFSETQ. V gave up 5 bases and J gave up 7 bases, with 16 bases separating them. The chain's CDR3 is CASSSGPGLEQYF. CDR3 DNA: TGCGCCAGCAGTTCGGGGCCTGGGCTGGAGCAGTACTTC.

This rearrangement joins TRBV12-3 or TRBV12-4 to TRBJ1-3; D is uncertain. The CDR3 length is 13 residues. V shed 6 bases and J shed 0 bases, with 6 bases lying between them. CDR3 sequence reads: CASRQNSGNTIYF. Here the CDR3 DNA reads TGTGCCAGCAGACAGAACTCTGGAAACACCATATATTTT.

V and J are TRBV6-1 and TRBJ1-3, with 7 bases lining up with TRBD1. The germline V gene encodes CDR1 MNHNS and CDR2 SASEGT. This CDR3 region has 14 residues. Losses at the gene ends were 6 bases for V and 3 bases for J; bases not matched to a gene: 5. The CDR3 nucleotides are TGTGCCAGCAGGACTGACAGGGTTGGAAACACCATATATTTT. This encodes CASRTDRVGNTIYF.

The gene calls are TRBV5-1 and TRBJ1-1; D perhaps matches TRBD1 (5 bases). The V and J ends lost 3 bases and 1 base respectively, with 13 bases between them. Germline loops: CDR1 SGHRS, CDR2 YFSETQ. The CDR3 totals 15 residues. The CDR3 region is CASSYAGNRNTEAFF. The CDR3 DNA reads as TGCGCCAGCAGCTACGCAGGGAATAGGAACACTGAAGCTTTCTTT.

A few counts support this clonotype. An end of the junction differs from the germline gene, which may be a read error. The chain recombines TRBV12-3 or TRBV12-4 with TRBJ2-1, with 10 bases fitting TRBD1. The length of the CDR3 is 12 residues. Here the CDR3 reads CASSLALDRGLF. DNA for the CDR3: TGTGCCAGCAGTTTAGCGCTAGACAGGGGGCTCTTC.

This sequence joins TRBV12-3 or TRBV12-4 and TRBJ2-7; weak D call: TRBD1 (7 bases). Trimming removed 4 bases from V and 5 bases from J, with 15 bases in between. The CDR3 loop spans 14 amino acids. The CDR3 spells CASSWAGGTHEQYF. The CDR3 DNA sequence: TGTGCCAGCAGTTGGGCAGGGGGGACCCACGAGCAGTACTTC.